This passage covers 20 T cell receptor beta chains from one sample sequenced in a study of cytomegalovirus exposure and HLA in healthy donors. Both 60 Vbeta primers and 13 Jbeta primers went into the PCR. The method was immunoSEQ multiplex PCR; TCRdb's version includes in-frame clones alone and lacks a portion of them. The data show 100,000 to 120,000 clones, 76% seen once. Material for sequencing was PBMCs. These receptors originate from a man younger than 40 in good health and CMV-seropositive.

This chain joins TRBV15 and TRBJ2-3; TRBD2 matches at 8 bases. The V gene's germline CDR1 is LNHNV and CDR2 YYDKDF (reference sequence). V lost 0 bases to trimming and J lost 2 bases; unmatched junction nucleotides: 7. This CDR3 is built from 17 residues. The CDR3 protein is CATSRDRGGGPTDTQYF. The CDR3, as DNA: TGTGCCACCAGCAGAGATCGAGGCGGGGGGCCCACAGATACGCAGTATTTT.

The CDR3 loop reads CASSPPAGGETQYF. CDR3 DNA: TGTGCCAGCAGCCCTCCGGCCGGCGGGGAGACCCAGTACTTC. The rearrangement uses TRBV7-9 and TRBJ2-5, with a tentative D call TRBD2 (5 bases). The CDR3 contains 14 residues. V lost 5 bases to trimming and J lost 5 bases, with 15 bases between them. Per the germline V gene, CDR1 is SEHNR and CDR2 is FQNEAQ (reference sequence).

The gene calls are TRBV27 and TRBJ2-7; TRBD1 matches at 7 bases. From germline, CDR1 is MNHEY and CDR2 SMNVEV (reference sequence). With 6 bases clipped from V and 3 bases from J, the junction kept 11 bases outside the gene matches. This CDR3 comprises 15 residues. The chain's CDR3 is CASRVGGEGFYEQYF. DNA of the CDR3: TGTGCCAGCAGAGTAGGGGGCGAGGGCTTCTACGAGCAGTACTTC.

The gene calls are TRBV9 and TRBJ2-2; TRBD1 matches at 7 bases. V dropped 6 bases and J dropped 6; count of bases not matched to a gene: 5. Per the germline V gene, CDR1 is SGDLS and CDR2 is YYNGEE. The CDR3 is 13 amino acids. The CDR3, as DNA: TGTGCCAGCACCCGACAGGGATCCGGGGAGCTGTTTTTT. Translated, it gives CASTRQGSGELFF.

The V gene is TRBV6-1, the J gene TRBJ1-1; the D gene is possibly TRBD1 (6 bases). There are 13 residues in the CDR3. V was shortened by 6 bases and J by 1 base, with 9 bases between the two germline ends. Per the germline V gene, CDR1 is MNHNS and CDR2 is SASEGT. The CDR3 sequence is CASRQGRNTEAFF. The CDR3 DNA reads TGTGCCAGCAGGCAGGGGCGGAACACTGAAGCTTTCTTT.

There are a few counts of this clone. The chain has TRBV13 and TRBJ2-2; no clear D. The V end was cut by 5 bases, the J end by 6 bases, with 19 bases between. Germline V gene sequence: CDR1 PRHDT, CDR2 FYEKMQ (reference sequence). The CDR3 covers 16 residues. In DNA form, the CDR3 reads TGTGCCAGCAGCGCCGACATTAGTGTGTTGTCCGGGGAGCTGTTTTTT. Encoded protein: CASSADISVLSGELFF.

This clone was found a few times. The chain couples TRBV7-2 to TRBJ2-7; possible D gene TRBD1, 6 bases. The CDR3 sequence is 16 residues long. Germline loops: CDR1 SGHTA, CDR2 FQGNSA. Trimming took off 2 bases at V and 1 base at J, with 15 bases between the two ends. The DNA for the CDR3 is TGTGCCAGCAGCTTAAGGGGACACCCTGCGTCCTACGAGCAGTACTTC. This sequence encodes CASSLRGHPASYEQYF.

The rearrangement joins TRBV19 to TRBJ1-2, with D hard to call. The V gene's germline CDR1 is LNHDA and CDR2 SQIVND (reference sequence). The ends were cut back, 10 bases at V and 4 bases at J, with 13 bases in the middle. The CDR3 contains 12 residues. The CDR3 loop reads CATTESRYGYTF. The CDR3 DNA reads TGTGCCACCACCGAAAGCCGCTATGGCTACACCTTC. The variable domain in full, with the rest retrieved from reference TRBV19 and TRBJ1-2, is DGGITQSPKYLFRKEGQNVTLSCEQNLNHDAMYWYRQDPGQGLRLIYYSQIVNDFQKGDIAEGYSVSREKKESFPLTVTSAQKNPTAFYLCATTESRYGYTFGSGTRLTVV.

This chain joins TRBV7-2 and TRBJ1-4; the match to TRBD1 covers 7 bases. Germline CDR1 is SGHTA and CDR2 is FQGNSA. V dropped 6 bases and J dropped 7; count of bases not matched to a gene: 11. This CDR3 contains 15 residues. CDR3: CASSLTGVWSEKLFF. CDR3 bases: TGTGCCAGCAGTTTAACAGGGGTATGGTCTGAAAAACTGTTTTTT.

The chain joins TRBV6-5 to TRBJ2-5; no clear D. Germline CDR1 is MNHEY and CDR2 is SVGAGI. With 7 bases removed from V and 6 bases from J, the gap between germline ends came to 9 bases. The CDR3 totals 11 residues. CDR3 region: CASIEAQTQYF. The CDR3 coding sequence is TGTGCCAGCATCGAAGCGCAGACCCAGTACTTC.

This chain joins TRBV28 and TRBJ1-6; 9 bases are shared with TRBD1. Looked up from germline, CDR1 is MDHEN and CDR2 is SYDVKM. The CDR3 covers 14 residues. With V trimmed by 5 bases and J by 9 bases, 5 bases remained unmatched. CDR3 DNA sequence: TGTGCCAGCAGTCGCCGGGACAGGGTTTCACCCCTCCACTTT. Encoded protein: CASSRRDRVSPLHF.

V is TRBV7-2 and J is TRBJ1-5; D may be TRBD1 (6 bases). V dropped 1 base and J dropped 3 bases, with 10 bases sitting between them. The CDR3 sequence is 15 residues long. Per the germline V gene, CDR1 is SGHTA and CDR2 is FQGNSA. CDR3 nucleotides: TGTGCCAGCAGCTTAGTGGGACACAACAATCAGCCCCAGCATTTT. Residues: CASSLVGHNNQPQHF.

As to this clone: Likely a read error: the CDR3 ends without its conserved phenylalanine or tryptophan. The limits of the CDR3 on the DNA are not certain, so only TCRdb's listed CDR3 is given. The rearrangement uses TRBV21-1 and TRBJ2-4; the table's D call of TRBD2 was not tested on the DNA. TRBV21-1 corresponds to a pseudogene. The length of the CDR3 is 13 amino acids, counting both ends. This chain's CDR3 is CARGRSGGRLLRV.

The chain carries TRBV28 and TRBJ1-2, with 8 bases lining up with TRBD1. The CDR3 runs 14 residues. Germline V gene lookup returns CDR1 MDHEN and CDR2 SYDVKM. Trimming at V came to 2 bases and at J to 4 bases, leaving 3 bases not matched to a gene. The DNA of the CDR3 is TGTGCCAGCAGTTTAGGACAGGGTGGCTATGGCTACACCTTC. This sequence encodes CASSLGQGGYGYTF.

CDR3 loop: CASSESSGKQGQAKLSNQPQHF. As DNA, the CDR3 is TGCGCCAGCAGTGAGTCATCGGGGAAACAGGGACAAGCCAAATTAAGCAATCAGCCCCAGCATTTT. The chain carries TRBV10-1 and TRBJ1-5, with D possibly being TRBD1 (6 bases). The V end lost 0 bases, the J end lost 1 base, and 28 bases lay between the germline ends. CDR1 WNHNN and CDR2 SYGVQD come from the germline V gene (reference sequence). The CDR3 is 22 residues long.

This clone was seen only a few times. DNA for the CDR3: TGTGCCAGCAGTTCATCAGGGGGTAACACTGAAGCTTTCTTT. This gives the protein CASSSSGGNTEAFF. V and J are TRBV6-5 and TRBJ1-1, with 7 bases that match TRBD1. V dropped 4 bases and J dropped 2; count of bases not matched to a gene: 4. The CDR3 is 14 residues long. Germline V gene lookup returns CDR1 MNHEY and CDR2 SVGAGI.

The CDR3 DNA is TGTGCCAGTAGTACCATGGGTCCCGGGACGACAGGAGCCTATAATTCACCCCTCCACTTT. It specifies CASSTMGPGTTGAYNSPLHF. V gene TRBV19 combines with J gene TRBJ1-6; D might be TRBD1 (6 bases). The CDR3 sequence is 20 residues long. Trimming pared 4 bases from V and 2 bases from J, leaving 24 bases between. Germline V gene lookup returns CDR1 LNHDA and CDR2 SQIVND (reference sequence).

The rearrangement uses TRBV4-3 and TRBJ1-5; D unclear. Between the trimmed V and J ends, which lost 0 bases and 6 bases, there was a span of 6 bases. The CDR3 extends over 13 amino acids. Germline V CDR1 and CDR2: LGHNA, YSLEER. CDR3 residues: CASSQDHSQPQHF. CDR3 bases: TGCGCCAGCAGCCAAGATCATAGTCAGCCCCAGCATTTT.

The chain joins TRBV19 to TRBJ2-3, with unresolved D. V was pared by 5 bases and J by 4 bases, with 16 bases between. Germline assignment: CDR1 LNHDA and CDR2 SQIVND (reference sequence). The CDR3 length is 15 residues. CDR3 loop: CASSLSPYAADTQYF. The DNA for the CDR3 is TGTGCCAGTAGTCTGAGCCCATACGCGGCAGATACGCAGTATTTT.

This chain links TRBV5-1 with TRBJ1-1; 7 bases fit TRBD1. The junction had 6 bases not matched to a gene; V was cut back by 3 bases and J by 7 bases. Germline lookup yields CDR1 SGHRS and CDR2 YFSETQ. This CDR3 comprises 13 residues. CDR3 sequence: CASSSMTGHEAFF. CDR3 sequence (DNA): TGCGCCAGCAGCTCGATGACAGGGCATGAAGCTTTCTTT.